This TCR beta chain derives from a study of OX40 agonist ivuxolimab in advanced cancers. The germline V gene encodes CDR1 LNHDA and CDR2 SQIVND (reference sequence). This CDR3 comprises 17 residues. V was clipped by 5 bases and J by 1 base; unmatched bases: 10. TCRdb's copy holds only in-frame clones and misses some; the assay was immunoSEQ multiplex PCR. The data show about 98,000 clones, 75% to 90% seen once. The TCR comes from an adult with an advanced solid tumor such as melanoma, head and neck, liver or kidney cancer. The chain has TRBV19 and TRBJ1-5, with 8 bases aligning to TRBD1. The starting material was CD4+ or CD8+ T cells sorted from blood, obtained in a trial of the OX40 agonist ivuxolimab. The CDR3 DNA reads as TGTGCCAGTAGTCAGGGCAGGGGGCTACTGAGCAATCAGCCCCAGCATTTT. Protein sequence: CASSQGRGLLSNQPQHF.